These 26 T cell receptor beta chains originate from one sample sequenced in a study of cytomegalovirus exposure and HLA in healthy donors. The repertoire was sequenced with immunoSEQ multiplex PCR; TCRdb's copy has only in-frame clones and lacks some. The sample carries about 56,000 clones, roughly 93% recorded once. The sequencing input was PBMCs. The origin of the receptors is a woman under 30 in good health and CMV-seropositive.

The chain employs TRBV2 and TRBJ2-2; possibly TRBD2 for D (5 bases). V shed 2 bases and J shed 4 bases, with 5 bases lying between them. Germline V gives CDR1 SNHLY, CDR2 FYNNEI. The CDR3 has 13 amino acids. The CDR3 bases are TGTGCCAGCAGTGAACGGGGCACCGGGGAGCTGTTTTTT. Translation gives CASSERGTGELFF.

J is TRBJ1-4 and V is TRBV5-6; weak D call: TRBD1 (5 bases). Germline loops: CDR1 SGHDT, CDR2 YYEEEE. The CDR3 is 16 residues long. V lost 1 base, J lost 12 bases, and 22 bases lay in between. The CDR3: CASSLTQERSVGELFF. CDR3 coding DNA: TGTGCCAGCAGCTTGACCCAGGAGCGCAGCGTAGGGGAACTGTTTTTT.

The chain uses TRBV28 and TRBJ1-5; D unresolved. CDR3 length equals 14 residues. CDR1 and CDR2 from the germline V gene are MDHEN and SYDVKM. With 6 bases removed from V and 0 bases from J, the gap between germline ends came to 9 bases. CDR3 region: CASSLLNSNQPQHF. CDR3 DNA: TGTGCCAGCAGCCTTTTAAATAGCAATCAGCCCCAGCATTTT.

This clone was seen a single time. This chain connects TRBV9 to TRBJ1-2, with D maybe TRBD1 (6 bases). Trimming removed 3 bases from V and 8 bases from J, with 26 bases in between. The CDR3 loop spans 17 amino acids. The germline CDR1 and CDR2 sequences are SGDLS and YYNGEE. The CDR3 sequence is CASSGAGGRGPSMGYTF. Written as DNA, the CDR3 is TGTGCCAGCAGCGGGGCGGGGGGGCGCGGACCCTCTATGGGCTACACCTTC.

The V gene is TRBV29-1, the J gene TRBJ2-1; maybe TRBD2 (5 bases). Germline lookup yields CDR1 SQVTM and CDR2 ANQGSEA. V lost 6 bases and J 8 bases, leaving 20 bases between the germline ends. The CDR3 extends over 14 amino acids. The DNA of the CDR3 is TGCAGCGTGGGGAGATTGGGTGGGATCGATGAGCAGTTCTTC. This sequence encodes CSVGRLGGIDEQFF.

This chain connects TRBV15 to TRBJ2-5, with 15 bases fitting TRBD2. With V trimmed by 5 bases and J by 0 bases, 4 bases remained unmatched. This CDR3 comprises 17 residues. Germline assignment: CDR1 LNHNV and CDR2 YYDKDF (reference sequence). The CDR3 here is CATSLGTSGGNQETQYF. The CDR3 coding sequence is TGTGCCACCAGCCTAGGGACTAGCGGGGGGAACCAAGAGACCCAGTACTTC.

This clone was detected once. V is TRBV4-1 and J is TRBJ1-5; 8 nucleotides match TRBD1. Germline V gene sequence: CDR1 MGHRA, CDR2 YSYEKL. Trimming at V came to 4 bases and at J to 5 bases, leaving 4 bases not matched to a gene. This CDR3 comprises 14 residues. The CDR3 bases are TGCGCCAGCAGCCGAGACAGGGGCGATCAGCCCCAGCATTTT. Translation: CASSRDRGDQPQHF.

CDR3 nucleotide sequence: TGCGCCAGCAGCTTGGGTACAGGGGCAACTAATGAAAAACTGTTTTTT. It is translated as CASSLGTGATNEKLFF. The V call is TRBV5-1, the J call TRBJ1-4; TRBD1 aligns across 7 bases. CDR3 length: 16 residues. The germline V gene encodes CDR1 SGHRS and CDR2 YFSETQ. With 0 bases clipped from V and 0 bases from J, the junction kept 2 bases outside the gene matches.

The gene calls are TRBV7-2 and TRBJ2-3, with TRBD2 identical over 11 bases. Germline V gene lookup returns CDR1 SGHTA and CDR2 FQGNSA. The ends lost 5 bases at V and 2 bases at J; junction bases unmatched: 12. The CDR3 loop spans 18 amino acids. CDR3 protein: CASSPNQLAGAFTDTQYF. The CDR3 coding sequence is TGTGCCAGCAGCCCAAACCAACTAGCGGGGGCCTTCACAGATACGCAGTATTTT. Variable domain in full (rest from reference TRBV7-2 and TRBJ2-3): GAGVSQSPSNKVTEKGKDVELRCDPISGHTALYWYRQSLGQGLEFLIYFQGNSAPDKSGLPSDRFSAERTGGSVSTLTIQRTQQEDSAVYLCASSPNQLAGAFTDTQYFGPGTRLTVL.

This chain's CDR3 is CATWARPSGYTF. In DNA, the CDR3 is TGTGCCACCTGGGCCCGGCCCAGTGGCTACACCTTC. V is TRBV27 and J is TRBJ1-2; D remains unclear. The CDR3 runs to 12 residues. Trimming left V 10 bases short and J 7 bases short, with 16 bases between. Germline V gives CDR1 MNHEY, CDR2 SMNVEV (reference sequence).

The chain has TRBV11-3 and TRBJ1-1, with a tentative D call TRBD1 (6 bases). Germline loops: CDR1 SGHNT, CDR2 YENEEA. Trimming stripped 5 bases from V and 1 base from J, with 8 bases between. The CDR3 runs to 13 residues. CDR3 protein: CASSQQGNTEAFF. The CDR3 DNA is TGTGCCAGCAGCCAACAGGGGAACACTGAAGCTTTCTTT. Full variable domain (outside the CDR3, taken from reference TRBV11-3 and TRBJ1-1): EAGVVQSPRYKIIEKKQPVAFWCNPISGHNTLYWYLQNLGQGPELLIRYENEEAVDDSQLPKDRFSAERLKGVDSTLKIQPAELGDSAVYLCASSQQGNTEAFFGQGTRLTVV.

This chain links TRBV15 with TRBJ2-5; possible D gene TRBD2, 6 bases. Trimming cost V 1 base and J 4 bases, with 16 bases left between them. The CDR3 covers 16 residues. Germline values: CDR1 LNHNV, CDR2 YYDKDF (reference sequence). The CDR3 sequence is CATSRGSGVEGETQYF. The CDR3, as DNA: TGTGCCACCAGCAGAGGTAGCGGAGTAGAGGGAGAGACCCAGTACTTC.

The CDR3 DNA reads TGCGCCAGCAGCTTGGATAGCTCGGACTCCACCACCGAGCAGTACTTC. This gives the protein CASSLDSSDSTTEQYF. V is TRBV5-1 and J is TRBJ2-7; tentative D call: TRBD2 (5 bases). Germline V gives CDR1 SGHRS, CDR2 YFSETQ. Trimming took off 0 bases at V and 6 bases at J, with 19 bases between the two ends. The CDR3 totals 16 residues. The variable domain in full, completed from reference TRBV5-1 and TRBJ2-7, reads KAGVTQTPRYLIKTRGQQVTLSCSPISGHRSVSWYQQTPGQGLQFLFEYFSETQRNKGNFPGRFSGRQFSNSRSEMNVSTLELGDSALYLCASSLDSSDSTTEQYFGPGTRLTVT.

This sequence joins TRBV4-1 and TRBJ2-1; the match to TRBD2 covers 13 bases. The CDR3 length is 18 residues. CDR1 is MGHRA and CDR2 is YSYEKL in the germline V gene. J lost 3 bases, V lost 5 bases, and 10 bases had no gene match. The CDR3 nucleotides read TGCGCCAGCAGCGTCCACGGACTAGCGGGGGCCCACTACAATGAGCAGTTCTTC. It yields the protein CASSVHGLAGAHYNEQFF.

The chain combines TRBV6-5 with TRBJ2-7, with 9 nucleotides matching TRBD2. Germline V gives CDR1 MNHEY, CDR2 SVGAGI. V lost 5 bases, J lost 3 bases, and 5 bases stayed unmatched. The CDR3 spans 14 residues. The CDR3 loop is CASSKSGGNYEQYF. CDR3 nucleotide sequence: TGTGCCAGCAGTAAGAGCGGGGGGAACTACGAGCAGTACTTC.

This chain uses TRBV19 with TRBJ1-2, with 10 bases matching TRBD1. With V trimmed by 2 bases and J by 5 bases, 8 bases remained unmatched. This CDR3 is built from 16 residues. In germline, CDR1 is LNHDA, CDR2 SQIVND (reference sequence). As DNA, the CDR3 is TGTGCCAGTAGTATATCGGGACAGGGGAGAAGGTATGGCTACACCTTC. It codes for CASSISGQGRRYGYTF.

V gene TRBV13 combines with J gene TRBJ1-2, with 9 bases that match TRBD1. Looked up from germline, CDR1 is PRHDT and CDR2 is FYEKMQ (reference sequence). The length of the CDR3 is 16 residues. V shed 5 bases, J shed 4 bases, and the junction held 11 bases outside the gene matches. CDR3 residues: CASSPGTGRAFYGYTF. In nucleotides, the CDR3 is TGTGCCAGCAGCCCCGGGACAGGGAGGGCATTCTATGGCTACACCTTC.

The V gene is TRBV6-4, the J gene TRBJ1-1; D is possibly TRBD1 (6 bases). The ends were cut back, 4 bases at V and 8 bases at J, with 20 bases in the middle. The germline CDR1 and CDR2 sequences are MRHNA and SNTAGT. The CDR3 length is 15 residues. CDR3 DNA: TGTGCCAGCAGTGCCCTTCTGGGACACCTGCTAGAAGCTTTCTTT. Protein: CASSALLGHLLEAFF.

The rearrangement joins TRBV25-1 to TRBJ2-1; D is possibly TRBD1 (6 bases). The V gene lost 1 base and the J gene lost 11 bases, with 15 bases spanning the gap. CDR1 is MGHDK and CDR2 is SYGVNS in the germline V gene. CDR3 length: 14 residues. CDR3 nucleotides: TGTGCCAGCAGTGAATCCTTAACAGGGATCAAGCAGTTCTTC. Translating it yields CASSESLTGIKQFF.

The rearrangement links TRBV7-6 to TRBJ2-1; the match to TRBD1 covers 7 bases. V dropped 5 bases and J dropped 3; count of bases not matched to a gene: 13. Germline loops: CDR1 SGHVS, CDR2 FNYEAQ. The CDR3 is 17 residues long. The CDR3 DNA is TGTGCCAGCAGCGAGGGACAGATCCTAAGCATCTACAATGAGCAGTTCTTC. Translated: CASSEGQILSIYNEQFF.

V and J are TRBV25-1 and TRBJ2-1, with D possibly TRBD2 on 5 matching bases. The germline CDR1 and CDR2 sequences are MGHDK and SYGVNS. The CDR3 loop spans 12 amino acids. V dropped 4 bases and J dropped 6 bases, with 7 bases sitting between them. In DNA, the CDR3 is TGTGCCAGCAGTGTTGGGAGCAATGAGCAGTTCTTC. Amino acids: CASSVGSNEQFF.

V gene TRBV5-1 combines with J gene TRBJ2-3, with TRBD2 matching 8 bases. The CDR3 runs 14 residues. Trimming cost V 5 bases and J 3 bases; bases outside gene matches: 5. Germline V gene lookup returns CDR1 SGHRS and CDR2 YFSETQ. CDR3 sequence: CASSVQRGTDTQYF. The CDR3 DNA sequence: TGCGCCAGCAGTGTCCAGCGGGGGACAGATACGCAGTATTTT.

This chain joins TRBV6-4 and TRBJ2-2; TRBD1 aligns across 9 bases. This CDR3 spans 15 amino acids. Per the germline V gene, CDR1 is MRHNA and CDR2 is SNTAGT. The V gene end was trimmed by 6 bases and the J gene end by 4 bases; junction bases not matched to a gene: 6. The CDR3 sequence: CASRGQGKTTGELFF. CDR3 DNA sequence: TGTGCCAGCAGAGGACAGGGGAAAACCACCGGGGAGCTGTTTTTT.

The chain links TRBV5-4 to TRBJ1-6; 10 nucleotides align to TRBD1. Germline loops: CDR1 SGHNT, CDR2 YYREEE (reference sequence). The CDR3 is made up of 15 amino acids. V lost 7 bases to trimming and J lost 6 bases; unmatched junction nucleotides: 7. For the CDR3, the DNA is TGTGCCAGCTCCGGGACAGGGGATTTTAATTCACCCCTCCACTTT. Its protein is CASSGTGDFNSPLHF.

The genes are TRBV29-1 and TRBJ2-1; D is possibly TRBD2 (6 bases). Trimming took 0 bases from V and 8 from J, leaving 11 bases between them. This CDR3 spans 13 amino acids. The germline gives CDR1 SQVTM, CDR2 ANQGSEA. The CDR3 loop reads CSVEEGWGDEQFF. CDR3 coding DNA: TGCAGCGTTGAAGAGGGATGGGGGGATGAGCAGTTCTTC.

The chain joins TRBV11-2 to TRBJ1-1, with a tentative D call TRBD1 (6 bases). The CDR3 loop spans 17 amino acids. Trimming removed 5 bases at V and 5 bases at J, with 24 bases between. Germline V gives CDR1 SGHAT, CDR2 FQNNGV. The CDR3 region is CASSPSPYRVLGTEAFF. The CDR3 region has the DNA TGTGCCAGCAGCCCCTCCCCGTACAGGGTCCTTGGGACTGAAGCTTTCTTT.